This T cell receptor beta chain was recorded in a study of vaccination and CD4 T cells after COVID-19. General study points: Relatively few convalescent patients and no early post-infection timepoints were analyzed.

Once obtained from cultured CD4+ T cells, the DNA was sequenced using the Oncomine TCR Beta short-read assay. TCRdb reprocessed the PCR reads via MiXCR and lists one record per CDR3 protein. The sample has approximately 19,000 distinct CDR3 sequences; approximately 60% are singletons. Treatment indicated: approximately nine-day PBMC culture with coronavirus spike peptide pools or control peptides (ViraFEST assay). Under the ViraFEST approach, antigen-specific T cells were expanded with peptide pools and TCRs subsequently sequenced. In this cohort, PCR tests turned positive between March and December 2020, predating US Alpha, Beta and Delta variants. V lost 6 bases to trimming and J lost 9 bases, with 12 bases between them. Germline V lookup: CDR1 DFQATT, CDR2 SNEGSKA (reference sequence). This CDR3 contains 12 residues. Points on this clonotype: Antigen: not known.

The sample comprised CD4+ T cells from blood, cultured in vitro. This receptor was obtained from a human donor who had recovered from COVID-19. The chain couples TRBV20-1 to TRBJ1-6; D is perhaps TRBD1 (5 bases). The CDR3 here is CSAEGRSSPLHF. The DNA for the CDR3 is TGCAGTGCCGAGGGACGGAGTTCACCCCTCCACTTT.